This entry concerns a single T cell receptor (beta chain). Its antigen is unidentified. V lost 2 bases, J lost 7 bases, and 10 bases lay in between. CDR3 length equals 13 residues. The data stem from a study of CD4 T cells in relation to SARS-CoV-2 and coronaviruses. The study's findings and limits: This crossreactivity analysis covered spike protein alone, no other viral proteins.

Measured with immunoSEQ multiplex PCR; TCRdb has only the in-frame clones, and not every one. The sample lists 10,000 or so clones, approximately 82% occurring once. The unexposed donors gave CD4+ T cells in about 2011-2018, prior to COVID-19. Isolation of CD4+ T cells took place after about 9 days in culture. As cell numbers allowed, unexposed-donor CD4+ T cells faced SARS-CoV-2 S/N and four cold-coronavirus spikes. This chain joins TRBV12-3 or TRBV12-4 and TRBJ2-3; no reliable D call. Sequenced: CD4+ T cells from PBMCs, cultured in vitro. The TCR comes from a human donor in good health. The CDR3 nucleotides read TGTGCCAGCAGTTTAACGTTGCGTTATACGCAGTATTTT. Translation gives CASSLTLRYTQYF.